This entry describes one T cell receptor (beta chain). Its antigen is unknown. Primers for the PCR totalled 60 Vbeta and 13 Jbeta. Libraries were prepared by immunoSEQ multiplex PCR; TCRdb keeps only in-frame clonotypes and omits some of them. The data hold some 190,000 clones, with around 80% observed a single time. The record originates from a study of cytomegalovirus exposure and HLA in healthy donors. As for the study in general: Of all 400 or so donors who were genotyped, roughly 83% belonged to the Caucasian-associated ancestry cluster.

The study's findings and limits: Earlier results showed most TCR beta V segments being productive about 87% or about 30% of the time. Cytomegalovirus status was reportedly diagnosed by the classifier with high sensitivity and specificity. The authors reported that TCR beta sequences could predict HLA-A and HLA-B alleles. These predictions were accurate for most subjects in the first cohort.

Sequenced input: PBMCs. This sequence was found in a girl between 5 and 17 years old in good health and CMV-seropositive.

The chain's CDR3 is CASSEGPQEWNVGGTQYF. CDR3 DNA sequence: TGTGCCAGCAGTGAAGGTCCCCAGGAGTGGAATGTAGGAGGGACCCAGTACTTC. V usage is TRBV2 and J usage is TRBJ2-5, with a possible D match to TRBD2 (5 bases). The CDR3 spans 18 residues. CDR1 SNHLY and CDR2 FYNNEI come from the germline V gene. Trimming shortened V by 1 base and J by 7 bases, and 25 bases separated the two germline ends.